Listed here are 28 T cell receptor beta chains from one sample, sequenced in a study of CD8+ T cells in alopecia areata. The treatment: oral pan-JAK inhibitor, 5-10 mg twice daily. Isolated RNA was reverse transcribed into cDNA used as the sequencing template. Profiling relied on immunoSEQ multiplex PCR, and the TCRdb table lists in-frame clones only, not all of them. The table includes over 150,000 clones, roughly 50% detected once. Sequenced material: CD8+ T cells sorted from blood, taken at week 24, from a patient treated with tofacitinib. These TCRs come from a human donor with alopecia areata.

The rearrangement uses TRBV5-4 and TRBJ2-5, with D hard to call. V dropped 6 bases and J dropped 4 bases, with 7 bases sitting between them. Germline CDR1 reads SGHNT; CDR2 reads YYREEE (reference sequence). The CDR3 runs to 11 residues. CDR3 nucleotide sequence: TGTGCCAGCATCTCTGGAGAGACCCAGTACTTC. The encoded protein is CASISGETQYF. The variable domain in full, completed from reference TRBV5-4 and TRBJ2-5, reads ETGVTQSPTHLIKTRGQQVTLRCSSQSGHNTVSWYQQALGQGPQFIFQYYREEENGRGNFPPRFSGLQFPNYSSELNVNALELDDSALYLCASISGETQYFGPGTRLLVL.

This sequence joins TRBV11-2 and TRBJ2-1; a weak D match, TRBD2 (6 bases). CDR3 length: 12 amino acids. CDR1 is SGHAT, CDR2 FQNNGV, per germline. V was cut by 4 bases and J by 16 bases, with 17 bases left in between. The CDR3 DNA follows: TGTGCCAGCAGCTCACTCCGGGACTTTCCATTCTTC. Its protein product is CASSSLRDFPFF.

This clone showed up just a few times. The CDR3 reads CASSQPLSSEQFF. CDR3 bases: TGCGCCAGCAGCCAACCCTTATCAAGTGAGCAGTTCTTC. The V call is TRBV4-1, the J call TRBJ2-1; D gene unclear. Germline V gives CDR1 MGHRA, CDR2 YSYEKL. Trimming cost V 2 bases and J 9 bases, with 11 bases left between them. There are 13 residues in the CDR3.

This chain connects TRBV9 to TRBJ2-2; D ambiguous. The CDR3 spans 15 residues. Trimming removed 0 bases at V and 1 base at J, with 7 bases between. From germline, CDR1 is SGDLS and CDR2 YYNGEE. The CDR3, as DNA: TGTGCCAGCAGCGTAGGGTGGGGGAACACCGGGGAGCTGTTTTTT. Its protein is CASSVGWGNTGELFF.

The CDR3 DNA is TGTGCCAGCAGACCTCCGGGTCGAACCGTCCTCTTCTTC. This translates into CASRPPGRTVLFF. The chain recombines TRBV27 with TRBJ2-1, with D hard to call. The CDR3 extends over 13 amino acids. Per germline, CDR1 MNHEY and CDR2 SMNVEV (reference sequence). Trimming removed 6 bases at V and 16 bases at J, with 22 bases between.

This chain uses TRBV5-6 with TRBJ1-5, with 7 bases aligning to TRBD1. V shed 1 base, J shed 4 bases, and the junction held 2 bases outside the gene matches. Germline assignment: CDR1 SGHDT and CDR2 YYEEEE. The CDR3 runs 14 residues. The CDR3 is CASSLSTGNQPQHF. DNA of the CDR3: TGTGCCAGCAGCTTGTCGACAGGGAATCAGCCCCAGCATTTT.

This clone was counted between two and nine times. The chain combines TRBV11-2 with TRBJ2-1; the D call may be TRBD1 or TRBD2 (5 bases each). The V end was cut by 2 bases, the J end by 4 bases, with 15 bases between. Germline V gene sequence: CDR1 SGHAT, CDR2 FQNNGV. This CDR3 has 16 residues. CDR3: CASSLNWDEGYNEQFF. The CDR3 nucleotides read TGTGCCAGCAGCTTAAATTGGGATGAGGGGTACAATGAGCAGTTCTTC. The whole variable domain, remainder taken from reference TRBV11-2 and TRBJ2-1, is EAGVAQSPRYKIIEKRQSVAFWCNPISGHATLYWYQQILGQGPKLLIQFQNNGVVDDSQLPKDRFSAERLKGVDSTLKIQPAKLEDSAVYLCASSLNWDEGYNEQFFGPGTRLTVL.

The sample holds a few counts of this clone. V gene TRBV29-1 combines with J gene TRBJ2-7; D perhaps matches TRBD2 (6 bases). Looked up from germline, CDR1 is SQVTM and CDR2 is ANQGSEA. This CDR3 is built from 20 residues. Deletions cut 4 bases from V and 2 bases from J, with 33 bases between. CDR3 DNA: TGCAGCGTTGGTGGTGGTCGACTAAACTTACGTGCGGGGAGCCCCTACGAGCAGTACTTC. This sequence encodes CSVGGGRLNLRAGSPYEQYF.

The rearrangement joins TRBV7-8 to TRBJ2-7; D is unresolved. Trimming took off 1 base at V and 1 base at J, with 11 bases between the two ends. The CDR3 is made up of 15 amino acids. Germline loops: CDR1 SGHVS, CDR2 FQNEAQ. Here the CDR3 DNA reads TGTGCCAGCAGCTTAGAGGACGAAGGGTCCTACGAGCAGTACTTC. Translated, it gives CASSLEDEGSYEQYF.

V usage is TRBV4-1 and J usage is TRBJ1-4; D ambiguous. CDR3 length: 14 residues. The V end lost 1 base, the J end lost 8 bases, and 11 bases lay between the germline ends. Germline CDR1 is MGHRA and CDR2 is YSYEKL. CDR3 nucleotide sequence: TGCGCCAGCAGCCAAGGCCCGGGCCCCGAAAAACTGTTTTTT. This encodes CASSQGPGPEKLFF.

The rearrangement joins TRBV19 to TRBJ2-2; possibly TRBD1 for D (5 bases). CDR1 LNHDA and CDR2 SQIVND come from the germline V gene (reference sequence). The CDR3 runs to 15 residues. Between the trimmed V and J ends, which lost 3 bases and 3 bases, there was a span of 11 bases. This CDR3 is CASSIRAGYTGELFF. The CDR3 bases are TGTGCCAGTAGTATTAGGGCAGGGTACACCGGGGAGCTGTTTTTT.

V is TRBV11-2 and J is TRBJ2-7; a weak D match, TRBD1 (6 bases). Germline V gene lookup returns CDR1 SGHAT and CDR2 FQNNGV. CDR3 length: 15 amino acids. The V gene lost 5 bases and the J gene lost 2 bases, with 16 bases spanning the gap. Here the CDR3 DNA reads TGTGCCAGCAGCATCGGTCCCCGGGACACCTACGAGCAGTACTTC. Amino acids: CASSIGPRDTYEQYF.

This clone appeared once. The chain has TRBV2 and TRBJ2-5; weak D call: TRBD2 (5 bases). Per germline, CDR1 SNHLY and CDR2 FYNNEI. V was shortened by 8 bases and J by 5 bases, with 15 bases between the two germline ends. The CDR3 length is 13 residues. CDR3 residues: CASRQGGLETQYF. The CDR3 nucleotides are TGTGCCAGCCGACAAGGCGGGTTGGAGACCCAGTACTTC.

V and J are TRBV30 and TRBJ2-5, with D perhaps matching TRBD1 or TRBD2 (6 bases each). CDR3 length: 14 amino acids. Germline V CDR1 and CDR2: GTSNPN, SVGIG (reference sequence). Between the trimmed V and J ends, which lost 0 bases and 5 bases, there was a span of 13 bases. CDR3 loop: CAWSVGGMQETQYF. The CDR3 nucleotides are TGTGCCTGGAGTGTAGGGGGGATGCAGGAGACCCAGTACTTC.

The chain recombines TRBV5-1 with TRBJ2-1; D is unresolved. Germline CDR1 SGHRS, CDR2 YFSETQ. The CDR3 is 13 residues long. V lost 1 base and J lost 4, with 6 bases in between. CDR3 sequence reads: CASSLSQYNEQFF. CDR3 DNA: TGCGCCAGCAGCTTGTCACAGTACAATGAGCAGTTCTTC.

This chain joins TRBV11-1 and TRBJ1-1; no reliable D call. V lost 2 bases and J lost 3, with 10 bases in between. Germline values: CDR1 SGHAT, CDR2 FQDESV (reference sequence). This CDR3 has 14 amino acids. The CDR3 spells CASSLMDGHTEAFF. DNA of the CDR3: TGTGCCAGCAGCTTAATGGACGGACACACTGAAGCTTTCTTT.

The V and J genes are TRBV4-1 and TRBJ2-7; TRBD2 might be the D (5 bases). This CDR3 spans 15 amino acids. CDR1 and CDR2 (germline): MGHRA, YSYEKL. V lost 3 bases and J 9 bases, leaving 21 bases between the germline ends. CDR3 in amino acids: CASSHDQTAGGGQYF. CDR3 coding DNA: TGCGCCAGCAGCCATGACCAGACTGCTGGTGGAGGGCAGTACTTC.

V usage is TRBV13 and J usage is TRBJ1-2; TRBD1 is a possible D gene (6 bases). The CDR3 covers 16 residues. CDR1 is PRHDT, CDR2 FYEKMQ, per germline (reference sequence). V dropped 1 base and J dropped 4 bases, with 16 bases sitting between them. Here the CDR3 DNA reads TGTGCCAGCAGCTTAGCGGGTGGGACATTTGGCTATGGCTACACCTTC. It encodes CASSLAGGTFGYGYTF.

The chain uses TRBV19 and TRBJ1-5; TRBD1 agrees at 9 bases. Germline CDR1 reads LNHDA; CDR2 reads SQIVND (reference sequence). This CDR3 is built from 15 residues. The V gene end was trimmed by 5 bases and the J gene end by 4 bases; junction bases not matched to a gene: 6. CDR3 sequence reads: CASSSAGQGNQPQHF. CDR3 bases: TGTGCCAGTAGTTCTGCAGGACAGGGGAATCAGCCCCAGCATTTT.

V gene TRBV9 combines with J gene TRBJ2-3, with 11 bases fitting TRBD2. Germline CDR1 reads SGDLS; CDR2 reads YYNGEE. Trimming removed 3 bases from V and 2 bases from J; junction bases left unmatched: 2. The CDR3 consists of 15 residues. The CDR3 is CASSELAGDTDTQYF. The CDR3 coding sequence is TGTGCCAGCAGCGAACTAGCGGGGGACACAGATACGCAGTATTTT.

The genes are TRBV19 and TRBJ1-6; no clear D gene. The CDR3 contains 12 residues. V was cut by 5 bases and J by 7 bases, with 6 bases left in between. In germline, CDR1 is LNHDA, CDR2 SQIVND (reference sequence). CDR3 sequence reads: CASSSGNSPLHF. DNA for the CDR3: TGTGCCAGTAGTTCGGGGAATTCACCCCTCCACTTT.

V gene TRBV9 combines with J gene TRBJ1-5; D gene ambiguous. The CDR3 totals 15 residues. V dropped 0 bases and J dropped 6 bases, with 13 bases sitting between them. The V gene's germline CDR1 is SGDLS and CDR2 YYNGEE. The CDR3 reads CASSVGKGSSQPQHF. The CDR3, as DNA: TGTGCCAGCAGCGTAGGGAAGGGATCGAGTCAGCCCCAGCATTTT.

The chain uses TRBV5-1 and TRBJ2-1; tentative D call: TRBD1 (6 bases). The CDR3 spans 14 residues. Per germline, CDR1 SGHRS and CDR2 YFSETQ. V dropped 2 bases and J dropped 8 bases, with 14 bases sitting between them. The CDR3, as DNA: TGCGCCAGCAGCTTTCCAGGGGACGTCGATGAGCAGTTCTTC. Translating it yields CASSFPGDVDEQFF.

Remarks on this clone: The junction departs from the called germline gene at one end, perhaps through a read error. The CDR3, as DNA: TGTGCCAGCAGAAACGGGGTAGCGGGGGCGAACTCCGGGGAGCTGTTTTTT. The encoded protein is CASRNGVAGANSGELFF. The rearrangement uses TRBV7-8 and TRBJ2-2; 9 positions match TRBD2. CDR1 is SGHVS, CDR2 FQNEAQ, per germline. This CDR3 contains 17 residues.

This clone is a singleton in its sample. The V gene is TRBV25-1, the J gene TRBJ2-1; the D is unclear. CDR1 is MGHDK, CDR2 SYGVNS, per germline. CDR3 length: 13 residues. Trimming removed 5 bases at V and 8 bases at J, with 13 bases between. The CDR3 is CASSQWDRDEQFF. The CDR3, as DNA: TGTGCCAGCAGTCAATGGGATCGGGATGAGCAGTTCTTC. The entire variable domain, with the rest obtained from reference TRBV25-1 and TRBJ2-1, is as follows: EADIYQTPRYLVIGTGKKITLECSQTMGHDKMYWYQQDPGMELHLIHYSYGVNSTEKGDLSSESTVSRIRTEHFPLTLESARPSHTSQYLCASSQWDRDEQFFGPGTRLTVL.

The chain employs TRBV7-6 and TRBJ2-3, with 10 positions matching TRBD2. V dropped 6 bases and J dropped 1; count of bases not matched to a gene: 4. CDR3 length: 15 amino acids. Per the germline V gene, CDR1 is SGHVS and CDR2 is FNYEAQ. The CDR3 here is CASRPTSGGTDTQYF. DNA for the CDR3: TGTGCCAGCAGACCTACTAGCGGGGGCACAGATACGCAGTATTTT.

This clone was detected a few times. The chain is built from TRBV4-1 and TRBJ2-1; 10 bases are a match to TRBD1. This CDR3 is built from 17 residues. J was trimmed by 7 bases and V by 0 bases; bases with no gene match: 9. Germline loops: CDR1 MGHRA, CDR2 YSYEKL. In DNA form, the CDR3 reads TGCGCCAGCAGCCAAGAGACCGGGACAGGGGTTCTGAATGAGCAGTTCTTC. Translation: CASSQETGTGVLNEQFF.

The chain recombines TRBV5-4 with TRBJ2-2; D is perhaps TRBD1 (6 bases). Trimming took off 4 bases at V and 2 bases at J, with 12 bases between the two ends. Germline CDR1 reads SGHNT; CDR2 reads YYREEE (reference sequence). The CDR3 is 15 residues long. CDR3 DNA sequence: TGTGCCAGCAGCCAAGGACAGATAAACACCGGGGAGCTGTTTTTT. This encodes CASSQGQINTGELFF.